The rows below give T cell receptor beta chains drawn from one sample of a study of blood T cell repertoires in COVID-19. Sequenced by immunoSEQ multiplex PCR; TCRdb stores in-frame clones only, minus some. The table has about 160,000 clones, around four fifths seen once. The sequencing sample was made of peripheral blood. Receptors were obtained from an elderly woman with acute or convalescent COVID-19. Each CDR3 is given with its conserved first and last residue. A D gene is named only where the DNA matches it firmly. Some rows have no size entry. The others give once, few or many, or a class for an expanded clone.

>TRBJ1-4|TRBV19|.|.
TGTGCCAGTAGTATATCAGGTAGACTGTTTTTT
CASSISGRLFF
>TRBJ1-5|TRBV27|TRBD1|.
TGTGCCAGCAGGGACAGGGGGGGAAGCAATCAGCCCCAGCATTTT
CASRDRGGSNQPQHF
>TRBJ1-2|TRBV19|TRBD1|.
TGTGCCAGTAGTGTCACCGGGACAGAGTTCTATGGCTACACCTTC
CASSVTGTEFYGYTF
>TRBJ2-1|TRBV15|TRBD2|.
TGTGCCACCAGCAGAGGGGGTAGTGCGGGAGGGGCGTTCTTC
CATSRGGSAGGAFF
>TRBJ1-1|TRBV6-5|.|few
TGTGCCAGCAGTTACCAACCACAGGGAACTGAAGCTTTCTTT
CASSYQPQGTEAFF
>TRBJ2-7|TRBV2|TRBD2|.
TGTGCCAGCAGTGACATAGCGGGATCTTACGAGCAGTACTTC
CASSDIAGSYEQYF
>TRBJ1-2|TRBV4-3|.|.
TGCGCCAGCAGCCAAGATAACAGCTTCAACTATGGCTACACCTTC
CASSQDNSFNYGYTF
>TRBJ2-5|TRBV2|.|.
TGTGCCAGCAGTGCGTTGTCCCAGTACTTC
CASSALSQYF
>TRBJ2-6|TRBV19|TRBD1|once
TGTGCCTGCGCCTCCGGGACAGTCCTCTCTGGGGCCAACGTCCTGACTTTC
CACASGTVLSGANVLTF
>TRBJ1-5|TRBV7-2|.|.
TGTGCCAGCAGCGCCGTGTCCCACCCCGGTCAGCCCCAGCATTTT
CASSAVSHPGQPQHF
>TRBJ1-1|TRBV5-1|TRBD1|.
TGCGCCAGCAGAGAGGGACAGGGTATGAACACTGAAGCTTTCTTT
CASREGQGMNTEAFF
>TRBJ2-7|TRBV3-1/TRBV3-2|TRBD2|.
TGTGCCAGCAGCCAAGTCGCGGGACTAGCGGGAGAGTACTTC
CASSQVAGLAGEYF
>TRBJ1-6|TRBV14|.|.
TGTGCCAGCAGCCAAGGAGGGGGACGGTATAATTCACCCCTCCACTTT
CASSQGGGRYNSPLHF
>TRBJ2-1|TRBV5-1|.|.
TGCGCCAGCAGCTTGCGGGGGACGAATGAGCAGTTCTTC
CASSLRGTNEQFF
>TRBJ2-7|TRBV27|.|.
TGTGCCAGCAGTCCCCGACTCTCCCCGTCAAGGATCTACGAGCAGTACTTC
CASSPRLSPSRIYEQYF
>TRBJ1-1|TRBV19|.|.
TGTGCCAGTAGTACGGTGCGAGACACTGAAGCTTTCTTT
CASSTVRDTEAFF
>TRBJ1-2|TRBV7-9|.|few
TGTGCCAGCAGCCATACGGGGAGTAACTATGGCTACACCTTC
CASSHTGSNYGYTF
>TRBJ1-1|TRBV3-1/TRBV3-2|TRBD1|.
TGTGCCAGCAGCCAAATACAGGGGGCATCTGAAGCTTTCTTT
CASSQIQGASEAFF
>TRBJ2-1|TRBV4-3|TRBD2|.
TGCGCCAGCAGCCTCGGGAGGGCCTCCTACAATGAGCAGTTCTTC
CASSLGRASYNEQFF
>TRBJ1-5|TRBV2|TRBD1|.
TGTGCCAGCAGTAAAGGGACAGGGGGTAATCAGCCCCAGCATTTT
CASSKGTGGNQPQHF